This entry lists 13 T cell receptor beta chains sequenced from one sample in a study of cytotoxic CD8 clonotypes in ibrutinib-treated CLL (dated by TCRdb to the early 2020s). The time point label, as the study defines it: progressive disease on ibrutinib. The method was the immunoSEQ multiplex PCR assay. TCRdb took this table from immuneACCESS and kept in-frame rearrangements with V and J called. Such tables lack part of the clones; where checked against another copy, unresolved V genes explain under half of the gap, and the rest is unexplained. This sample comprises approximately 74,000 clones, approximately 80% of them detected only once. The top ten hold roughly 8% of the sample. Sequencing was performed on PBMCs, taken at disease progression, from a patient treated with ibrutinib. The receptors shown here come from a human donor with chronic lymphocytic leukemia.

V and J are TRBV4-2 and TRBJ2-1; 7 nucleotides agree with TRBD2. V lost 0 bases, J lost 10 bases, and 12 bases stayed unmatched. The germline CDR1 and CDR2 sequences are LGHNA and YNFKEQ. This CDR3 comprises 16 residues. This CDR3 reads CASSQDGLGSAGEQFF. CDR3 DNA: TGTGCCAGCAGCCAAGACGGACTAGGATCGGCAGGGGAGCAGTTCTTC.

This chain uses TRBV27 with TRBJ2-7; D gene uncertain. Trimming shortened V by 8 bases and J by 6 bases, and 8 bases separated the two germline ends. CDR1 and CDR2 (germline): MNHEY, SMNVEV (reference sequence). This CDR3 is built from 10 residues. The CDR3 region has the DNA TGTGCCAGCGGGGAAATCGAGCAGTACTTC. It codes for CASGEIEQYF.

This clone was seen only once. CDR3 sequence: CAWSVNGGLTGKSFF. The CDR3 DNA reads as TGTGCCTGGAGTGTAAATGGGGGGCTCACGGGGAAATCTTTCTTT. The chain joins TRBV30 to TRBJ1-1; maybe TRBD1 (6 bases). The CDR3 runs to 15 residues. Trimming left V 0 bases short and J 12 bases short, with 23 bases between. Per germline, CDR1 GTSNPN and CDR2 SVGIG (reference sequence).

The chain carries TRBV9 and TRBJ1-1; TRBD1 aligns across 8 bases. Germline trimming cut 4 bases from V and 0 bases from J; bases unmatched to any gene: 8. The germline CDR1 and CDR2 sequences are SGDLS and YYNGEE. The CDR3 runs 16 residues. The CDR3 reads CASSPRPGGLNTEAFF. In DNA form, the CDR3 reads TGTGCCAGCAGCCCCAGGCCAGGGGGCCTGAACACTGAAGCTTTCTTT. Complete variable domain (other parts from reference TRBV9 and TRBJ1-1): DSGVTQTPKHLITATGQRVTLRCSPRSGDLSVYWYQQSLDQGLQFLIQYYNGEERAKGNILERFSAQQFPDLHSELNLSSLELGDSALYFCASSPRPGGLNTEAFFGQGTRLTVV.

The chain carries TRBV5-1 and TRBJ2-7, with 7 bases lining up with TRBD1. CDR3 length: 13 residues. Germline CDR1 and CDR2: SGHRS and YFSETQ. V dropped 4 bases and J dropped 4; count of bases not matched to a gene: 5. The chain's CDR3 is CASSTRQGYEQYF. As DNA, the CDR3 is TGCGCCAGCAGCACACGACAGGGTTACGAGCAGTACTTC.

This chain links TRBV4-2 with TRBJ2-7, with D possibly TRBD2 on 6 matching bases. CDR1 LGHNA and CDR2 YNFKEQ come from the germline V gene. Trimming took 1 base from V and 5 from J, leaving 15 bases between them. The CDR3 is made up of 15 amino acids. The CDR3 region is CASSQVGGIWDEQYF. The CDR3 DNA sequence: TGTGCCAGCAGCCAAGTGGGAGGCATCTGGGACGAGCAGTACTTC.

The gene calls are TRBV7-9 and TRBJ1-5; D perhaps matches TRBD1 (5 bases). This CDR3 comprises 15 residues. Looked up from germline, CDR1 is SEHNR and CDR2 is FQNEAQ (reference sequence). Trimming took 5 bases from V and 4 from J, leaving 15 bases between them. The CDR3 DNA follows: TGTGCCAGCAGCCCCGGGGCGGGTAGGAATCAGCCCCAGCATTTT. As protein: CASSPGAGRNQPQHF.

This chain's CDR3 is CASSLEGSDPPYEQYF. The DNA of the CDR3 is TGTGCCAGCAGCTTGGAGGGTAGCGACCCACCCTACGAGCAGTACTTC. The chain joins TRBV5-6 to TRBJ2-7; D may be TRBD2 (5 bases). The V end was cut by 0 bases, the J end by 2 bases, with 15 bases between. Looked up from germline, CDR1 is SGHDT and CDR2 is YYEEEE. The CDR3 sequence is 16 residues long. Complete variable domain (other parts from reference TRBV5-6 and TRBJ2-7): DAGVTQSPTHLIKTRGQQVTLRCSPKSGHDTVSWYQQALGQGPQFIFQYYEEEERQRGNFPDRFSGHQFPNYSSELNVNALLLGDSALYLCASSLEGSDPPYEQYFGPGTRLTVT.

The chain joins TRBV2 to TRBJ1-2; a weak D match, TRBD1 (5 bases). Germline V CDR1 and CDR2: SNHLY, FYNNEI. The germline V and J ends were trimmed by 3 bases and 3 bases, with 11 bases remaining between them. This CDR3 has 14 amino acids. In DNA, the CDR3 is TGTGCCAGCAGTGACCAGGGCCAATACTATGGCTACACCTTC. Protein: CASSDQGQYYGYTF.

The V and J genes are TRBV6-6 and TRBJ1-6; weak D call: TRBD1 (6 bases). Germline V lookup: CDR1 MNHNY, CDR2 SVGAGI (reference sequence). The CDR3 has 16 amino acids. Trimming took off 0 bases at V and 6 bases at J, with 12 bases between the two ends. CDR3 DNA sequence: TGTGCCAGCAGTTACTCCCCCGGGGGGCGTAATTCACCCCTCCACTTT. Protein: CASSYSPGGRNSPLHF.

CDR3 sequence: CATHTGTWQFF. For the CDR3, the DNA is TGTGCCACACATACCGGGACTTGGCAGTTCTTC. The V call is TRBV10-3, the J call TRBJ2-1; perhaps TRBD2 as D (6 bases). This CDR3 comprises 11 residues. The germline gives CDR1 ENHRY, CDR2 SYGVKD. With 10 bases removed from V and 12 bases from J, the gap between germline ends came to 16 bases.

The chain recombines TRBV21-1 with TRBJ2-4; the tabulated D call, TRBD1, remains unverified against the DNA. TRBV21-1 is designated a pseudogene. The CDR3 spans 17 residues. The CDR3 region is CASSSGQGARAKNIQYF. The CDR3 coding sequence is TGTGCCAGCAGCAGCGGACAGGGGGCGCGAGCCAAAAACATTCAGTACTTC.

This clone is a singleton in its sample. The rearrangement joins TRBV30 to TRBJ2-3; a possible D gene is TRBD2 (6 bases). This CDR3 region has 14 residues. V dropped 1 base and J dropped 7 bases, with 15 bases sitting between them. Germline CDR1 is GTSNPN and CDR2 is SVGIG (reference sequence). The CDR3 protein is CAWSATTSRNTQYF. CDR3 sequence (DNA): TGTGCCTGGAGTGCCACAACTAGCCGGAATACGCAGTATTTT. Together with reference TRBV30 and TRBJ2-3, the CDR3 gives the full variable domain: SQTIHQWPATLVQPVGSPLSLECTVEGTSNPNLYWYRQAAGRGLQLLFYSVGIGQISSEVPQNLSASRPQDRQFILSSKKLLLSDSGFYLCAWSATTSRNTQYFGPGTRLTVL.